The clone carrying this T cell receptor beta chain was picked up a small number of times. Its antigen is currently unknown. The length of the CDR3 is 21 residues. The germline gives CDR1 SGDLS, CDR2 YYNGEE. V shed 3 bases and J 3 bases; nucleotides not matched to a gene: 22. These data come from a study of T cell responses to AZD1222 COVID-19 vaccine. Assay used: immunoSEQ multiplex PCR; TCRdb lists only in-frame clones, some missing. Seen here are 150,000 to 200,000 clones, approximately 86% observed once, and the top ten hold around a tenth. General study results and limits: Per reports, nearly half of all spike-specific TCRs target regions that are unmutated in variants. The donor group comprised mostly white British people and more females; the analysis possibly underestimated clonal diversity. Samples come after the peak T cell response, not at day 14.

The specimen comprised peripheral blood, sampled 28 days after the second AZD1222 dose. This TCR was sampled from an adult who received the AZD1222 COVID-19 vaccine. The chain carries TRBV9 and TRBJ2-1; TRBD2 matches 9 bases. The CDR3 sequence is CASSASKDNRQVTSGYNEQFF. DNA of the CDR3: TGTGCCAGCAGCGCCAGCAAAGATAACCGGCAGGTGACTAGCGGCTACAATGAGCAGTTCTTC.